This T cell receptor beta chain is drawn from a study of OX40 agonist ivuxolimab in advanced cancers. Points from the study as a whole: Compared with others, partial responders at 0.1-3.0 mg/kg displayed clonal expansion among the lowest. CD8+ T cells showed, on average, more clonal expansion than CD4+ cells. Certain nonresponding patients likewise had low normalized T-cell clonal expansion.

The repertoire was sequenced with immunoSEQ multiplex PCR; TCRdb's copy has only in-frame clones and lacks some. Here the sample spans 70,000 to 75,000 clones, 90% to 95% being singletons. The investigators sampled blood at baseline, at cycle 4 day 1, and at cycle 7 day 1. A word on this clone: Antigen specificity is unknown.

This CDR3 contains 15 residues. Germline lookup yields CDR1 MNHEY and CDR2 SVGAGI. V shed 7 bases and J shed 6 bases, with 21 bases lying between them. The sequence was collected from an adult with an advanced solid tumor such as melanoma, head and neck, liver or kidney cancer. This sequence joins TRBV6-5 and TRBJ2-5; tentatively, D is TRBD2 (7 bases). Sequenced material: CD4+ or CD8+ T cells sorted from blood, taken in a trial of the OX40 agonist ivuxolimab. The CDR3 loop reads CASTPGQGRGKTQYF. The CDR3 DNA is TGTGCCAGCACCCCGGGGCAGGGGAGGGGGAAGACCCAGTACTTC.